Here is one T cell receptor beta chain with its context. It was with 60 Vbeta and 13 Jbeta primers that the PCR ran. Only in-frame clones appear in the TCRdb table, and some are missing; sequencing was by immunoSEQ multiplex PCR. The data hold about 150,000 clones, with approximately 72% observed a single time. With 0 bases removed from V and 0 bases from J, the gap between germline ends came to 11 bases. The CDR3 is made up of 16 amino acids. Germline loops: CDR1 SGHRS, CDR2 YFSETQ. This sample was taken from a study of cytomegalovirus exposure and HLA in healthy donors. The TCR sequence derives from a man between 18 and 29 years old in good health and CMV-seronegative. The sample consisted of PBMCs. This chain uses TRBV5-1 with TRBJ2-3; D is possibly TRBD2 (5 bases). In DNA form, the CDR3 reads TGCGCCAGCAGCTTGGCCCGCGGACTCAGCACAGATACGCAGTATTTT. Residues: CASSLARGLSTDTQYF.